These T cell receptor beta chains were read from a single sample in a study of PD-1 blockade in classical Hodgkin lymphoma. Sequenced by immunoSEQ multiplex PCR; TCRdb stores in-frame clones only, minus some. The table has tens of thousands of clones, just over 90% seen once. The sample here was peripheral blood mononuclear cells (PBMCs), taken before the fourth cycle of nivolumab. The source of these receptors is a human donor with classical Hodgkin lymphoma. CDR3s include the opening cysteine and the closing phenylalanine or tryptophan. A D gene is named only where the DNA matches it firmly. A clone size is listed for some rows: how often the clone was seen (once, few, many), or a class if it is expanded.

v_call,cdr3_length,d_call,j_call,clone_size,cdr3_nt,cdr3_aa
TRBV2,13,NA,TRBJ1-3,few,TGTGCCAGCCATCAGGGTTACGGAAACACCATATATTTT,CASHQGYGNTIYF
TRBV19,15,TRBD1,TRBJ2-4,NA,TGTGCCAGTACTCCCGAGGGGGCACCCAAAAACATTCAGTACTTC,CASTPEGAPKNIQYF
TRBV20-1,10,NA,TRBJ2-7,NA,TGCAGTGCTAAGAAAGACGAGCAGTACTTC,CSAKKDEQYF
TRBV19,16,NA,TRBJ1-2,NA,TGTGCCAGTAGTATAGATGCGGGCAGGCCGTTCTATGGCTACACCTTC,CASSIDAGRPFYGYTF
TRBV2,14,NA,TRBJ1-1,NA,TGTGCCAGCAGTGACCGAGGGATGAACACTGAAGCTTTCTTT,CASSDRGMNTEAFF
TRBV7-6,15,NA,TRBJ2-7,NA,TGTGCCAGCAGCCCGACTGGGGGGCAATCCTCCGAGCAGTACTTC,CASSPTGGQSSEQYF
TRBV5-1,13,NA,TRBJ2-7,NA,TGCGCCAGCAGCAACGCTAACTCCTACGAGCAGTACTTC,CASSNANSYEQYF
TRBV2,15,TRBD2,TRBJ2-1,NA,TGTGCCAGCAGTGAAAAGGGCGGGGGGGCCTATGAGCAGTTCTTC,CASSEKGGGAYEQFF
TRBV27,11,NA,TRBJ2-1,NA,TGTGCCAGCAGTTTATCCAATGAGCAGTTCTTC,CASSLSNEQFF
TRBV4-2,14,NA,TRBJ2-2,NA,TGTGCCAGCTCGCCGGGACATTACACCGGGGAGCTGTTTTTT,CASSPGHYTGELFF
TRBV19,14,NA,TRBJ2-2,NA,TGTGCCAGTAGTATGTCGGGGCTCACCGGGGAGCTGTTTTTT,CASSMSGLTGELFF
TRBV30,16,TRBD1,TRBJ2-2,NA,TGTGCCTGGAGGACGACAGGGGCCACGAACACCGGGGAGCTGTTTTTT,CAWRTTGATNTGELFF
TRBV18,12,NA,TRBJ1-4,NA,TGTGCCAGCTCACCACCAGGTGAAAAACTGTTTTTT,CASSPPGEKLFF
TRBV5-4,18,TRBD1,TRBJ2-6,NA,TGTGCCAGCAGCGCAGGGGGCGTGTGGAACTCTGGGGCCAACGTCCTGACTTTC,CASSAGGVWNSGANVLTF
TRBV27,16,TRBD2,TRBJ2-1,NA,TGTGCCAGCAGTTTGCTCCCGGGACTAGATGTCAATGAGCAGTTCTTC,CASSLLPGLDVNEQFF
TRBV5-1,12,TRBD1,TRBJ2-7,NA,TGCGCCAGCAGAGGGGACAGTCTGGAGCAGTACTTC,CASRGDSLEQYF
TRBV11-2,13,NA,TRBJ2-5,NA,TGTGCCAGCAGCTTACCGGGGGTCGAGACCCAGTACTTC,CASSLPGVETQYF
TRBV6-5,11,NA,TRBJ2-7,NA,TGTGCCAGCAGTTACTCCGGCGAGCAGTACTTC,CASSYSGEQYF
TRBV12-5,14,NA,TRBJ2-1,NA,TGTGCTAGTGGTCCAGCGGAGAAAGGGAATGAGCAGTTCTTC,CASGPAEKGNEQFF
TRBV7-6,13,NA,TRBJ1-2,NA,TGTGCCAGCAGCCCCACGGGGGAAGGCGGCTACACCTTC,CASSPTGEGGYTF
TRBV28,15,TRBD1,TRBJ2-7,NA,TGTGCCAGCAGTTACCCGGGACAGGGATCCTACGAGCAGTACTTC,CASSYPGQGSYEQYF
TRBV28,14,TRBD2,TRBJ2-1,NA,TGTGCCAGCAGCCACCTAGCGGGAGTAAGTGAGCAGTTCTTC,CASSHLAGVSEQFF
TRBV21-1,15,NA,TRBJ1-1,NA,TGTGCCCCGGGGGGTCTAGGACAGAACTTCACTGAAGCTTTCTTT,CAPGGLGQNFTEAFF
TRBV7-9,15,TRBD1,TRBJ1-5,NA,TGTGCCAGCAGCTTCGCAGGGGGGGGAAATCAGCCCCAGCATTTT,CASSFAGGGNQPQHF
TRBV5-6,15,TRBD2,TRBJ2-1,NA,TGTGCCAGCACCGGGGGACTAGCGGGCCGAAATGAGCAGTTCTTC,CASTGGLAGRNEQFF
TRBV10-3,14,NA,TRBJ2-7,NA,TGTGCCATCAGTGAACATTACAGGATCTACGAGCAGTACTTC,CAISEHYRIYEQYF
TRBV19,15,NA,TRBJ1-5,NA,TGTGCCAGTAGTATCCAACTCGGCCGCGGGCAGCCCCAGCATTTT,CASSIQLGRGQPQHF
TRBV28,15,TRBD1,TRBJ2-5,NA,TGTGCCAGCGGGCTTGACAGGGATGAAATTGGGACCCAGTACTTC,CASGLDRDEIGTQYF
TRBV18,13,NA,TRBJ1-6,NA,TGTGCCAGCTCACCAAATCGTAATTCACCCCTCCACTTT,CASSPNRNSPLHF
TRBV15,16,TRBD1,TRBJ2-5,NA,TGTGCCACCAGCAGGATGACAGGGACCATACAAGAGACCCAGTACTTC,CATSRMTGTIQETQYF
TRBV5-6,13,NA,TRBJ1-1,NA,TGTGCCAGCAGCTTGGGGCCGAACACTGAAGCTTTCTTT,CASSLGPNTEAFF
TRBV4-1,15,NA,TRBJ2-1,NA,TGCGCCAGCAGCCAAATCTCGGGGGCTTACAATGAGCAGTTCTTC,CASSQISGAYNEQFF
TRBV28,13,NA,TRBJ2-4,NA,TGTGCCAGCAGCCTACCCACGGTAAACATTCAGTACTTC,CASSLPTVNIQYF
TRBV27,15,NA,TRBJ1-4,NA,TGTGCCAGCAGTTTAATAGGGGGTGATCATGAAAAACTGTTTTTT,CASSLIGGDHEKLFF
TRBV4-1,18,NA,TRBJ2-1,NA,TGCGCCAGCAGCCAAGATTCTCCTAGCGCGAGCTCCTACAATGAGCAGTTCTTC,CASSQDSPSASSYNEQFF
TRBV29-1,14,TRBD1,TRBJ1-2,NA,TGCAGCGTTGAAGACCGGGACAGGGACTATGGCTACACCTTC,CSVEDRDRDYGYTF
TRBV6-6,14,TRBD1,TRBJ1-6,NA,TGTGCCAGCAGCCGGACAGGTTATAATTCACCCCTCCACTTT,CASSRTGYNSPLHF
TRBV5-1,13,NA,TRBJ2-1,NA,TGCGCCAGCAGCTTGAGCCCGGGGGGCCCGAGGTTCTTC,CASSLSPGGPRFF
TRBV4-1,16,NA,TRBJ2-2,NA,TGCGCCAGCAGCCAAGAACCGGGGGTGAACACCGGGGAGCTGTTTTTT,CASSQEPGVNTGELFF
TRBV20-1,11,NA,TRBJ1-2,NA,TGCAGTGCTAGAGATGTTTTGACAGTCACCTTC,CSARDVLTVTF
TRBV29-1,16,TRBD2,TRBJ2-1,NA,TGCAGCGTTGAAGGCCCACGGACTAGCGGGATCAATGAGCAGTTCTTC,CSVEGPRTSGINEQFF
TRBV19,17,TRBD2,TRBJ2-2,NA,TGTGCCAGTAGGACCTTCCTAGCGGGAGGGAACACCGGGGAGCTGTTTTTT,CASRTFLAGGNTGELFF
TRBV5-6,13,NA,TRBJ1-6,NA,TGTGCCAGCAGCCCATCGGACGGATCACCCCTCCACTTT,CASSPSDGSPLHF
TRBV27,11,NA,TRBJ2-5,NA,TGTGCCAGCCATTCTGGGGAGACCCAGTACTTC,CASHSGETQYF
TRBV10-3,15,TRBD1,TRBJ1-2,NA,TGTGCCATCAACCCGGACAGGGCGGCTAACTATGGCTACACCTTC,CAINPDRAANYGYTF
TRBV27,15,NA,TRBJ2-7,NA,TGTGCCAGCAGTCCACCCCTGGGACGTCGCTACGAGCAGTACTTC,CASSPPLGRRYEQYF
TRBV2,15,TRBD2,TRBJ2-7,once,TGTGCCAGCAAAACTAGCGGGGCGAGCTCCTACGAGCAGTACTTC,CASKTSGASSYEQYF
TRBV7-2,13,NA,TRBJ1-1,NA,TGTGCCAGCAGCTTCCAGGGTTTAACTGAAGCTTTCTTT,CASSFQGLTEAFF
TRBV6-1,15,NA,TRBJ2-2,NA,TGTGCCAGCAGTGAATGGCCAGGGCACGCCGGGGAGCTGTTTTTT,CASSEWPGHAGELFF
TRBV28,15,TRBD1,TRBJ2-7,few,TGTGCCAGCAGTTCCCCCGGGACAGGAGAGTACGAGCAGTACTTC,CASSSPGTGEYEQYF
TRBV23-1,15,NA,TRBJ2-7,NA,TGCGCCAGCAGTCAACAGGGTATTTGGGTGTACGAGCAGTACTTC,CASSQQGIWVYEQYF
TRBV11-2,14,NA,TRBJ1-4,NA,TGTGCCAGCAGCTTGCCAGGGAGGATTGAAAAACTGTTTTTT,CASSLPGRIEKLFF
TRBV13,14,NA,TRBJ2-7,NA,TGTGCCAGCAGCCGACAGTTTCTCCCCTACGAGCAGTACTTC,CASSRQFLPYEQYF